This is a list of T cell receptor beta chains from one sample in a study of beta chain features in type 1 diabetes. Assay used: immunoSEQ multiplex PCR; TCRdb lists only in-frame clones, some missing. The sample lists a few hundred thousand clones; approximately 15% were seen once. The sample comprised naive CD4+ T cells from blood. The receptors were gathered from a man younger than 40 with type 1 diabetes. Both conserved end residues are part of each CDR3. Fields, in order: D gene, V gene, clone size, CDR3 length, J gene, CDR3 protein, CDR3 DNA. D genes are given only for firm matches. A clone size is listed for some rows: how often the clone was seen (once, few, many), or a class if it is expanded.

D gene: TRBD2; V gene: TRBV5-4; clone size: few; CDR3 length: 15; J gene: TRBJ2-3; CDR3 protein: CASRLRGGGTDTQYF; CDR3 DNA: TGTGCCAGCAGGCTGCGGGGGGGCGGCACAGATACGCAGTATTTT
D gene: .; V gene: TRBV19; clone size: few; CDR3 length: 15; J gene: TRBJ1-2; CDR3 protein: CASSRYGGKNYGYTF; CDR3 DNA: TGTGCCAGTAGCCGATATGGGGGGAAAAACTATGGCTACACCTTC
D gene: TRBD1; V gene: TRBV30; clone size: .; CDR3 length: 15; J gene: TRBJ1-2; CDR3 protein: CAWSVGTGSNYGYTF; CDR3 DNA: TGTGCCTGGAGTGTGGGGACAGGGAGTAACTATGGCTACACCTTC
D gene: .; V gene: TRBV7-9; clone size: .; CDR3 length: 13; J gene: TRBJ1-1; CDR3 protein: CASSLRQNTEAFF; CDR3 DNA: TGTGCCAGCAGCCTAAGACAAAACACTGAAGCTTTCTTT
D gene: TRBD1; V gene: TRBV7-2; clone size: .; CDR3 length: 15; J gene: TRBJ2-5; CDR3 protein: CASSLGTGNLETQYF; CDR3 DNA: TGTGCCAGCAGCTTGGGGACAGGAAACCTAGAGACCCAGTACTTC
D gene: TRBD1; V gene: TRBV4-1; clone size: .; CDR3 length: 14; J gene: TRBJ1-2; CDR3 protein: CASSQIDRGNGYTF; CDR3 DNA: TGCGCCAGCAGCCAAATAGACAGGGGTAATGGCTACACCTTC
D gene: .; V gene: TRBV6-6; clone size: .; CDR3 length: 12; J gene: TRBJ2-7; CDR3 protein: CASAFPRGEQYF; CDR3 DNA: TGTGCCAGCGCTTTCCCTAGGGGCGAGCAGTACTTC
D gene: .; V gene: TRBV7-2; clone size: few; CDR3 length: 12; J gene: TRBJ1-5; CDR3 protein: CASSLVGAAQHF; CDR3 DNA: TGTGCCAGCAGCTTAGTTGGGGCGGCCCAGCATTTT
D gene: .; V gene: TRBV2; clone size: .; CDR3 length: 15; J gene: TRBJ2-5; CDR3 protein: CASSGGRGGQETQYF; CDR3 DNA: TGTGCCAGCAGTGGGGGGAGAGGGGGCCAAGAGACCCAGTACTTC
D gene: .; V gene: TRBV7-9; clone size: .; CDR3 length: 14; J gene: TRBJ2-7; CDR3 protein: CASSLQGPRGEQYF; CDR3 DNA: TGTGCCAGCAGCTTACAAGGGCCCCGGGGAGAGCAGTACTTC
D gene: .; V gene: TRBV18; clone size: few; CDR3 length: 15; J gene: TRBJ2-1; CDR3 protein: CASSTGFKEDNEQFF; CDR3 DNA: TGTGCCAGCTCAACAGGGTTCAAAGAGGACAATGAGCAGTTCTTC
D gene: TRBD1; V gene: TRBV7-9; clone size: few; CDR3 length: 15; J gene: TRBJ1-5; CDR3 protein: CASSRDSTSNQPQHF; CDR3 DNA: TGTGCCAGCAGCCGGGACAGCACCTCCAATCAGCCCCAGCATTTT
D gene: .; V gene: TRBV29-1; clone size: .; CDR3 length: 14; J gene: TRBJ1-1; CDR3 protein: CSVDSTGGSTEAFF; CDR3 DNA: TGCAGCGTTGATTCAACGGGCGGGAGCACTGAAGCTTTCTTT
D gene: .; V gene: TRBV28; clone size: .; CDR3 length: 13; J gene: TRBJ2-7; CDR3 protein: CASSPGQSYEQYF; CDR3 DNA: TGTGCCAGCAGCCCCGGACAGAGCTACGAGCAGTACTTC
D gene: TRBD1; V gene: TRBV30; clone size: .; CDR3 length: 15; J gene: TRBJ1-1; CDR3 protein: CAWSGSTGENTEAFF; CDR3 DNA: TGTGCCTGGAGTGGAAGCACAGGGGAGAACACTGAAGCTTTCTTT
D gene: TRBD1; V gene: TRBV25-1; clone size: few; CDR3 length: 13; J gene: TRBJ1-2; CDR3 protein: CASSSQGADGYTF; CDR3 DNA: TGTGCCAGCAGTTCTCAGGGGGCTGATGGCTACACCTTC
D gene: .; V gene: TRBV11-2; clone size: .; CDR3 length: 19; J gene: TRBJ2-6; CDR3 protein: CASSLDVNRIYSGANVLTF; CDR3 DNA: TGTGCCAGCAGCTTAGATGTTAACAGAATTTACTCTGGGGCCAACGTCCTGACTTTC
D gene: .; V gene: TRBV6-5; clone size: few; CDR3 length: 14; J gene: TRBJ2-5; CDR3 protein: CASSLMEGVETQYF; CDR3 DNA: TGTGCCAGCAGTCTAATGGAAGGGGTAGAGACCCAGTACTTC
D gene: .; V gene: TRBV23-1; clone size: few; CDR3 length: 18; J gene: TRBJ1-3; CDR3 protein: CASSQSLGVPYSGNTIYF; CDR3 DNA: TGCGCCAGCAGTCAGTCATTGGGAGTCCCTTACTCTGGAAACACCATATATTTT
D gene: TRBD1; V gene: TRBV11-2; clone size: .; CDR3 length: 15; J gene: TRBJ2-3; CDR3 protein: CASSLSGTGGDTQYF; CDR3 DNA: TGTGCCAGCAGCCTCTCCGGGACAGGGGGTGATACGCAGTATTTT
D gene: .; V gene: TRBV30; clone size: few; CDR3 length: 12; J gene: TRBJ1-2; CDR3 protein: CAWSVRSTLYTF; CDR3 DNA: TGTGCCTGGAGTGTACGGTCTACCCTCTACACCTTC
D gene: TRBD2; V gene: TRBV6-1; clone size: .; CDR3 length: 12; J gene: TRBJ2-3; CDR3 protein: CASSEGGGTQYF; CDR3 DNA: TGTGCCAGCAGTGAAGGGGGGGGTACGCAGTATTTT
D gene: .; V gene: TRBV29-1; clone size: .; CDR3 length: 11; J gene: TRBJ1-1; CDR3 protein: CSVALNREAFF; CDR3 DNA: TGCAGCGTTGCCTTAAACAGGGAGGCTTTCTTT
D gene: .; V gene: TRBV4-2; clone size: .; CDR3 length: 17; J gene: TRBJ2-6; CDR3 protein: CASSPSGRLAGANVLTF; CDR3 DNA: TGTGCCAGCAGCCCCTCTGGGAGGTTGGCTGGGGCCAACGTCCTGACTTTC
D gene: .; V gene: TRBV6-1; clone size: .; CDR3 length: 14; J gene: TRBJ1-1; CDR3 protein: CASSADSTGTEAFF; CDR3 DNA: TGTGCCAGCAGTGCCGACAGCACGGGCACTGAAGCTTTCTTT
D gene: TRBD1; V gene: TRBV7-7; clone size: .; CDR3 length: 16; J gene: TRBJ2-2; CDR3 protein: CASSLVAGGNTGELFF; CDR3 DNA: TGTGCCAGCAGCTTAGTAGCAGGGGGGAACACCGGGGAGCTGTTTTTT
D gene: .; V gene: TRBV29-1; clone size: few; CDR3 length: 13; J gene: TRBJ1-1; CDR3 protein: CSVGTEGTSEAFF; CDR3 DNA: TGCAGCGTTGGAACAGAGGGTACATCTGAAGCTTTCTTT
D gene: .; V gene: TRBV27; clone size: few; CDR3 length: 16; J gene: TRBJ2-7; CDR3 protein: CASSSDYGGQIYEQYF; CDR3 DNA: TGTGCCAGCAGTTCCGATTACGGGGGACAGATATACGAGCAGTACTTC
D gene: TRBD2; V gene: TRBV29-1; clone size: .; CDR3 length: 14; J gene: TRBJ2-7; CDR3 protein: CSTHTGTAGGEQYF; CDR3 DNA: TGCAGCACCCATACCGGGACAGCGGGGGGCGAGCAGTACTTC
D gene: .; V gene: TRBV11-2; clone size: .; CDR3 length: 11; J gene: TRBJ2-7; CDR3 protein: CASSPSYEQYF; CDR3 DNA: TGTGCCAGCAGCCCTTCCTACGAGCAGTACTTC
D gene: TRBD1; V gene: TRBV2; clone size: few; CDR3 length: 15; J gene: TRBJ1-5; CDR3 protein: CASSPGTGANQPQHF; CDR3 DNA: TGTGCCAGCAGTCCCGGGACAGGGGCTAATCAGCCCCAGCATTTT
D gene: .; V gene: TRBV5-1; clone size: .; CDR3 length: 14; J gene: TRBJ2-3; CDR3 protein: CASSPERITDTQYF; CDR3 DNA: TGCGCCAGCAGCCCTGAGCGCATTACAGATACGCAGTATTTT
D gene: .; V gene: TRBV7-9; clone size: .; CDR3 length: 14; J gene: TRBJ1-1; CDR3 protein: CASSLGHINTEAFF; CDR3 DNA: TGTGCCAGCAGCTTAGGTCACATCAACACTGAAGCTTTCTTT
D gene: .; V gene: TRBV29-1; clone size: .; CDR3 length: 10; J gene: TRBJ2-5; CDR3 protein: CSVGGETQYF; CDR3 DNA: TGCAGCGTTGGTGGCGAGACCCAGTACTTC
D gene: TRBD1; V gene: TRBV27; clone size: .; CDR3 length: 12; J gene: TRBJ2-7; CDR3 protein: CASSNRGLVQYF; CDR3 DNA: TGTGCCAGCAGTAACAGGGGGTTAGTGCAGTACTTC
D gene: TRBD1; V gene: TRBV5-1; clone size: .; CDR3 length: 16; J gene: TRBJ2-5; CDR3 protein: CASTPTGAGRVETQYF; CDR3 DNA: TGCGCCAGCACCCCGACAGGGGCCGGGCGTGTGGAGACCCAGTACTTC
D gene: TRBD1; V gene: TRBV5-4; clone size: few; CDR3 length: 14; J gene: TRBJ2-2; CDR3 protein: CASSPWTGTGELFF; CDR3 DNA: TGTGCCAGCAGCCCATGGACAGGGACCGGGGAGCTGTTTTTT
D gene: .; V gene: TRBV5-1; clone size: .; CDR3 length: 14; J gene: TRBJ1-1; CDR3 protein: CASSFGGANTEAFF; CDR3 DNA: TGCGCCAGCAGCTTTGGGGGGGCGAACACTGAAGCTTTCTTT
D gene: .; V gene: TRBV19; clone size: .; CDR3 length: 11; J gene: TRBJ2-5; CDR3 protein: CASGWSETQYF; CDR3 DNA: TGTGCCAGCGGGTGGTCAGAGACCCAGTACTTC
D gene: TRBD1; V gene: TRBV6-5; clone size: .; CDR3 length: 13; J gene: TRBJ1-2; CDR3 protein: CASSYLTTGGYTF; CDR3 DNA: TGTGCCAGCAGTTACCTGACGACAGGGGGCTACACCTTC
D gene: .; V gene: TRBV30; clone size: few; CDR3 length: 17; J gene: TRBJ1-5; CDR3 protein: CAWSVTGGAHSNQPQHF; CDR3 DNA: TGTGCCTGGAGTGTCACGGGGGGCGCGCACAGCAATCAGCCCCAGCATTTT
D gene: .; V gene: TRBV18; clone size: .; CDR3 length: 15; J gene: TRBJ1-3; CDR3 protein: CASSDWTASGNTIYF; CDR3 DNA: TGTGCCAGCTCGGACTGGACAGCCTCTGGAAACACCATATATTTT
D gene: TRBD1; V gene: TRBV28; clone size: .; CDR3 length: 15; J gene: TRBJ1-2; CDR3 protein: CASSSPGQGVTGYTF; CDR3 DNA: TGTGCCAGCAGTTCCCCTGGACAGGGAGTAACGGGCTACACCTTC
D gene: .; V gene: TRBV6-6; clone size: few; CDR3 length: 15; J gene: TRBJ2-7; CDR3 protein: CASSHYGLPSYEQYF; CDR3 DNA: TGTGCCAGCAGCCACTACGGTCTACCCTCCTACGAGCAGTACTTC